Below, 12 T cell receptor beta chains from the same sample are listed, as sequenced in a study of response to subunit inactivated influenza vaccine. Each CDR3 protein is one row after TCRdb ran MiXCR on the RT-PCR reads. The sample comprises about 160,000 distinct CDR3 sequences, 11% of which are singletons, and around 12% rests with the top ten. The sample here was non-naive T cells sorted from PBMCs, taken 40 to 50 days after vaccination. These receptor sequences come from a man in his fifties or sixties who received an inactivated influenza vaccine.

This clonotype has at least ten counts. V gene TRBV28 combines with J gene TRBJ2-7; D is possibly TRBD2 (6 bases). The CDR3 loop spans 13 amino acids. Trimming left V 7 bases short and J 7 bases short, with 17 bases between. Germline loops: CDR1 MDHEN, CDR2 SYDVKM. The CDR3 protein is CASTPDYDSEQYF. CDR3 bases: TGTGCCAGCACCCCGGACTACGACAGTGAGCAGTACTTC.

V gene TRBV10-3 combines with J gene TRBJ2-7, with D possibly matching TRBD2 (6 bases). V lost 11 bases and J 0 bases, leaving 11 bases between the germline ends. The CDR3 runs to 12 residues. The germline gives CDR1 ENHRY, CDR2 SYGVKD. CDR3 protein: CAGSGDSYEQYF. The DNA of the CDR3 is TGTGCCGGATCGGGGGACTCCTACGAGCAGTACTTC.

This clonotype was seen repeatedly, ten times or more. The rearrangement links TRBV6-1 to TRBJ2-5, with 10 bases lining up with TRBD1. CDR1 MNHNS and CDR2 SASEGT come from the germline V gene. This CDR3 is 14 amino acids long. The trim removed 7 bases at V and 2 bases at J, leaving 4 bases unmatched. CDR3 bases: TGTGCCAGCATATTGGACAGGGGGCAAGAGACCCAGTACTTC. Translating it yields CASILDRGQETQYF.

This clonotype has a handful of counts. The chain couples TRBV12-3 or TRBV12-4 to TRBJ1-1, with TRBD1 as a possible D gene (5 bases). Between the trimmed V and J ends, which lost 2 bases and 10 bases, there was a span of 14 bases. This CDR3 contains 13 residues. This chain's CDR3 is CASSLSGTGGAFF. As DNA, the CDR3 is TGTGCCAGCAGTTTAAGCGGGACTGGCGGAGCTTTCTTT.

V and J are TRBV4-2 and TRBJ2-2, with a tentative D call TRBD2 (5 bases). CDR1 is LGHNA, CDR2 YNFKEQ, per germline. The V end was cut by 1 base, the J end by 1 base, with 10 bases between. CDR3 size: 16 residues. DNA for the CDR3: TGTGCCAGCAGCCAAGCATCCGGGATGAACACCGGGGAGCTGTTTTTT. Its protein is CASSQASGMNTGELFF.

This clonotype has a count of ten or more. The CDR3 loop reads CASMRLEAFF. CDR3 bases: TGTGCCAGCATGAGACTCGAAGCTTTCTTT. The chain is built from TRBV2 and TRBJ1-1; D unresolved. The CDR3 consists of 10 residues. CDR1 and CDR2 (germline): SNHLY, FYNNEI. Trimming stripped 7 bases from V and 8 bases from J, with 8 bases between.

Ten or more counts support this clonotype. The chain joins TRBV25-1 to TRBJ2-7, with TRBD2 identical over 12 bases. This CDR3 spans 13 amino acids. Germline V gene data show CDR1 as MGHDK and CDR2 as SYGVNS. V was pared by 6 bases and J by 4 bases, with 1 base of the junction left unmatched. The CDR3 spells CASRTSGSYEQYF. DNA for the CDR3: TGTGCCAGCAGGACTAGCGGGAGTTACGAGCAGTACTTC.

Many counts were recorded for this clonotype. J is TRBJ2-3 and V is TRBV5-1; TRBD1 might be the D (5 bases). V was trimmed by 3 bases and J by 0 bases, leaving 8 bases between them. CDR1 SGHRS and CDR2 YFSETQ come from the germline V gene. The CDR3 is 14 residues long. Here the CDR3 reads CASSSRASTDTQYF. DNA of the CDR3: TGCGCCAGCAGCTCCAGGGCTAGCACAGATACGCAGTATTTT.

The chain couples TRBV5-1 to TRBJ2-3, with 7 bases fitting TRBD1. Germline CDR1 and CDR2: SGHRS and YFSETQ. There are 15 residues in the CDR3. The V segment lost 4 bases and the J segment 4 bases; nucleotides outside the gene matches: 9. The CDR3 nucleotides read TGCGCCAGCAGCCCTAGACAGGGTGGAGCAGATACGCAGTATTTT. Translation gives CASSPRQGGADTQYF. The full variable domain, completed using reference TRBV5-1 and TRBJ2-3, is KAGVTQTPRYLIKTRGQQVTLSCSPISGHRSVSWYQQTPGQGLQFLFEYFSETQRNKGNFPGRFSGRQFSNSRSEMNVSTLELGDSALYLCASSPRQGGADTQYFGPGTRLTVL.

J is TRBJ2-6 and V is TRBV19; unclear D gene. Germline loops: CDR1 LNHDA, CDR2 SQIVND (reference sequence). V was cut by 6 bases and J by 1 base, with 13 bases left in between. The CDR3 covers 16 residues. The CDR3 protein is CASRTAVVSGANVLTF. CDR3 sequence (DNA): TGTGCCAGTAGAACCGCAGTAGTATCTGGGGCCAACGTCCTGACTTTC.

The chain has TRBV5-6 and TRBJ2-3; D remains ambiguous. Germline CDR1 SGHDT, CDR2 YYEEEE. V lost 0 bases to trimming and J lost 2 bases, with 10 bases between them. The CDR3 is 15 residues long. CDR3: CASSLEVDYTDTQYF. The CDR3 nucleotides are TGTGCCAGCAGCTTGGAGGTCGATTACACAGATACGCAGTATTTT.

The rearrangement uses TRBV7-9 and TRBJ2-5; 8 bases map to TRBD2. Germline trimming cut 1 base from V and 5 bases from J; bases unmatched to any gene: 12. In germline, CDR1 is SEHNR, CDR2 FQNEAQ (reference sequence). The CDR3 has 17 residues. As DNA, the CDR3 is TGTGCCAGCAGCTTAGGTTCTTTGGCGGGAGGTTTGGAGACCCAGTACTTC. This sequence encodes CASSLGSLAGGLETQYF.